This TCR beta chain was recorded in a study of T-cell memory formation after mild COVID-19 (dated by TCRdb to the early 2020s). About the investigation overall: Most TCR sequence clusters were specific to one of the two donors. T-cell clones expanding and contracting after mild COVID-19 in a couple of donors were tracked by longitudinal TCRalpha and TCRbeta repertoire sequencing. Two young, previously healthy adult volunteers made up the cohort, one male and one female. General study outcomes and caveats: Whether the second-wave clones peaking on day 37 were SARS-CoV-2 specific was not confirmed. Balanced CD4/CD8 phenotypes were observed for clones contracting from day 15 to 85, whereas a bias towards CD4+ was observed for a second wave of clones expanding from day 15 to 37. Contracting CD4+ clones appeared mostly in the CM and EM memory subsets, whereas CD8+ clones were enriched in EMRA. Some responding clones were detected in pre-infection memory, suggesting pre-existing cross-reactive memory T cells joined the SARS-CoV-2 response. Only two mild cases were covered by the study, and larger cohorts that include severe cases with pre-infection samples were considered necessary.

Comment on this clonotype: Its antigen target is currently unknown. The sample holds no much larger clone one base away, and base qualities are not on file.

Ficoll-Paque density gradient centrifugation was used to isolate PBMCs. TCRdb shows the sequencer as Illumina NovaSeq 6000. cDNA libraries for TCRalpha and TCRbeta were prepared by 5'RACE using constant-segment primers, with sample barcodes and unique molecular identifiers added. Trizol reagent was used to extract RNA from every sample. The libraries were amplified in two PCR steps, and the second step added a second sample barcode and Illumina TruSeq adapters. Sequencing of libraries was performed on an Illumina NovaSeq with 2 x 150 bp paired-end reads. The authors' pipeline ran thus. Reads were demultiplexed and collapsed into UMI-guided consensus sequences with migec v1.2.7. Using mixcr v2.1.11, UMI consensuses were aligned to TRA and TRB V and J templates and then assembled into clonotypes. Expanded or contracted clonotypes were those called significant by both edgeR and NoisET, with noise models trained on biological replicates. For edgeR calls, a false discovery rate-adjusted p below 0.01 and a log2 fold-change threshold of 1 were applied. As an exploratory analysis of dynamics, max-normalized trajectories of the 1000 most abundant clonotypes were examined with PCA combined with hierarchical clustering. The CD4 or CD8 phenotype of responding clones was assigned using the separately sequenced CD4+ and CD8+ repertoires. In-frame beta chains were kept once TCRdb had trimmed the public reads at Q25 with fastp and called clones with MiXCR. Each CDR3 protein gets just one entry, which takes the most common genes and DNA from the rows behind it. The V and J calls shown here were made by TCRdb, not taken from the authors' results. In this sample the table shows 450,000 or so distinct CDR3 sequences, about 20% of which occur a single time. Clones ranked in the top ten supply about 8.8% of the sample.

Reading from cysteine to phenylalanine, the CDR3 counts 15 amino acids. Of all the DNA, just the CDR3 is kept, 45 bases in frame from base 1. Deletion took 5 bases off V and 0 bases off J, with a span of 14 bases between the germline ends. The germline V gene (reference sequence) yields PRHDT for CDR1 and FYEKMQ for CDR2. This clonotype was sampled from an adult woman who had mild COVID-19 (a few samples of this study predate the infection). The sample titles of this study are shuffled in the database, so cell type and time point are left out; the donor was told from shared clones. The sequenced sample consisted of PBMCs or a T cell subset sorted from them (not recorded which). The V gene is TRBV13 and the J gene is TRBJ2-7; the D gene identity is not certain. The CDR3 sequence is CASSHLASSSYEQYF. The DNA sequence is given as TGTGCCAGCAGCCACCTGGCAAGTTCCTCCTACGAGCAGTACTTC.